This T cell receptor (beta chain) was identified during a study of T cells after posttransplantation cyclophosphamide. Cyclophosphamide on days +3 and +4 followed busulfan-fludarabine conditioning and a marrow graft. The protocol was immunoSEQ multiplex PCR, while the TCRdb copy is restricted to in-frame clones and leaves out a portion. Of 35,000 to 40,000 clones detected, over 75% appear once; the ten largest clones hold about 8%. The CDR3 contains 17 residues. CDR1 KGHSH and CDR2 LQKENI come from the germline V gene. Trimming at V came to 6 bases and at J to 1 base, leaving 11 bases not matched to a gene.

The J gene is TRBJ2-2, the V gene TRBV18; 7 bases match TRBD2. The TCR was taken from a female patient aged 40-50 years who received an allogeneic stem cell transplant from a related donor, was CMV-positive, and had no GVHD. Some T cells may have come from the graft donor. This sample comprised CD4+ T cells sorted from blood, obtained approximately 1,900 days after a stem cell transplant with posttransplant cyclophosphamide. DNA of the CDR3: TGTGCCAGCTCCCCCCCTAAAGCGGGGCTGAACACCGGGGAGCTGTTTTTT. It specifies CASSPPKAGLNTGELFF.